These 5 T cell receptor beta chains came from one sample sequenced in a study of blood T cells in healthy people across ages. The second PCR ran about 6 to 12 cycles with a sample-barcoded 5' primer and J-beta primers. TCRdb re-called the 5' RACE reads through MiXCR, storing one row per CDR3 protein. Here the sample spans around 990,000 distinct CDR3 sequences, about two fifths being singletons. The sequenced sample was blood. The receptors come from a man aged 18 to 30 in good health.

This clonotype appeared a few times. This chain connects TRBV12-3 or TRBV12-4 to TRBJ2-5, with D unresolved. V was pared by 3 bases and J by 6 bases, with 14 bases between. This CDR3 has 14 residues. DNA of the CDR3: TGTGCCAGCAGTTTGGACGGGCGATCGAAGACCCAGTACTTC. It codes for CASSLDGRSKTQYF.

The CDR3 is CASSIDRTGKRLAKNIQYF. Here the CDR3 DNA reads TGTGCCAGCAGCATCGATCGGACAGGAAAGAGACTAGCCAAAAACATTCAGTACTTC. The chain joins TRBV11-2 to TRBJ2-4, with 7 nucleotides matching TRBD1. The trim removed 5 bases at V and 0 bases at J, leaving 16 bases unmatched. The V gene's germline CDR1 is SGHAT and CDR2 FQNNGV. This CDR3 comprises 19 residues.

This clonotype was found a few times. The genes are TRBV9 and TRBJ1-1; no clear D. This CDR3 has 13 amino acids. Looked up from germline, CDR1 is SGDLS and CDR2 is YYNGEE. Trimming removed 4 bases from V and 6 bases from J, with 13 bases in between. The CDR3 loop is CASSQGPDAEAFF. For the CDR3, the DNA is TGTGCCAGCAGCCAAGGACCGGACGCTGAAGCTTTCTTT.

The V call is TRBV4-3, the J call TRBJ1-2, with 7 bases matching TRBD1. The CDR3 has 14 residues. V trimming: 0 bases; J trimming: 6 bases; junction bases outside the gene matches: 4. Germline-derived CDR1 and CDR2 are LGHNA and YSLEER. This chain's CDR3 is CASSQEEGANGYTF. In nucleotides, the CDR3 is TGCGCCAGCAGCCAAGAGGAGGGGGCGAATGGCTACACCTTC.

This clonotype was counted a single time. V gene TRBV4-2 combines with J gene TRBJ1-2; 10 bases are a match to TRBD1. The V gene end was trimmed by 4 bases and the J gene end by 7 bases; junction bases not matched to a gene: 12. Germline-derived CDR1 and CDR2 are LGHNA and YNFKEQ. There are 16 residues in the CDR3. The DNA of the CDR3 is TGTGCCAGCAGCCGGTCGACAGGGGGCTCATTCTCTGGCTACACCTTC. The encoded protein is CASSRSTGGSFSGYTF.